This entry describes one TCR beta chain. This entry comes from a study of blood T cell repertoires in COVID-19. The V and J ends lost 0 bases and 5 bases respectively, with 13 bases between them. Germline-derived CDR1 and CDR2 are MNHEY and SVGAGI. The CDR3 has 15 amino acids. TCRdb's table, derived via immunoSEQ multiplex PCR, lists solely in-frame clones and lacks some. Of around 100,000 clones in the sample, about 89% were seen once. The specimen sequenced was peripheral blood. This chain connects TRBV6-5 to TRBJ1-2; D is perhaps TRBD1 (6 bases). The receptor comes from a man aged 45-65 years with acute or convalescent COVID-19. The CDR3 sequence: CASSYSPTGGYGYTF. CDR3 nucleotide sequence: TGTGCCAGCAGTTACTCCCCGACAGGCGGATATGGCTACACCTTC.